The 21 T cell receptor beta chains given below trace back to one sample, sequenced in a study of T cells after yellow fever vaccination. TCRdb re-called the 5' RACE reads with MiXCR, one entry per CDR3 protein. The sample consists of a few hundred thousand distinct CDR3 sequences, under 5% of them appearing once. Material: PBMCs, obtained 5 days after the yellow fever booster vaccination. Source of these receptors: a man younger than 35 who received the YFV17D yellow fever vaccine.

This sequence joins TRBV7-2 and TRBJ2-5, with 9 bases aligning to TRBD1. Germline lookup yields CDR1 SGHTA and CDR2 FQGNSA. This CDR3 has 15 residues. Unmatched junction bases numbered 11, after V lost 3 bases and J lost 9 bases. The CDR3 region is CASSFGTGFRLAQYF. The CDR3 DNA sequence: TGTGCCAGCAGCTTCGGGACAGGGTTTCGCTTGGCCCAGTACTTC.

This clonotype showed up just a few times. Here the CDR3 reads CASSLSISGANVLTF. For the CDR3, the DNA is TGTGCCAGCAGCTTGAGTATCTCTGGGGCCAACGTCCTGACTTTC. The V and J genes are TRBV7-6 and TRBJ2-6; D is undetermined. The CDR3 has 15 residues. Germline CDR1 is SGHVS and CDR2 is FNYEAQ. V was cut by 3 bases and J by 0 bases, with 6 bases left in between.

This clonotype was observed a handful of times. This chain joins TRBV2 and TRBJ1-5, with a tentative D call TRBD1 (5 bases). The germline CDR1 and CDR2 sequences are SNHLY and FYNNEI. V dropped 0 bases and J dropped 3 bases, with 12 bases sitting between them. This CDR3 is 16 amino acids long. The CDR3: CASSEAGTANNQPQHF. The CDR3 DNA reads TGTGCCAGCAGTGAAGCAGGGACTGCAAACAATCAGCCCCAGCATTTT. Full variable domain (missing parts from reference TRBV2 and TRBJ1-5): EPEVTQTPSHQVTQMGQEVILRCVPISNHLYFYWYRQILGQKVEFLVSFYNNEISEKSEIFDDQFSVERPDGSNFTLKIRSTKLEDSAMYFCASSEAGTANNQPQHFGDGTRLSIL.

This clonotype was seen many times. The rearrangement links TRBV7-9 to TRBJ2-3; 7 nucleotides match TRBD2. CDR1 and CDR2 (germline): SEHNR, FQNEAQ (reference sequence). The CDR3 has 13 residues. Trimming at V came to 3 bases and at J to 5 bases, leaving 2 bases not matched to a gene. CDR3 residues: CASSFRGEDTQYF. The CDR3 DNA sequence: TGTGCCAGCAGCTTTCGGGGGGAAGATACGCAGTATTTT.

As to this clonotype: Germline is not matched at one junction end, which may reflect a read error. The rearrangement links TRBV10-3 to TRBJ1-5, with a tentative D call TRBD1 (6 bases). CDR1 and CDR2 (germline): ENHRY, SYGVKD. The CDR3 loop spans 15 amino acids. The CDR3 here is CAVSESGGGNQPQHF. The CDR3 DNA reads as TGTGCCGTCAGTGAGTCGGGAGGGGGGAATCAGCCCCAGCATTTT.

The chain is built from TRBV5-1 and TRBJ1-6; 9 bases are a match to TRBD1. The ends lost 5 bases at V and 8 bases at J; junction bases unmatched: 11. The CDR3 has 16 amino acids. Per the germline V gene, CDR1 is SGHRS and CDR2 is YFSETQ. The CDR3 nucleotides read TGCGCCAGCAGAACAATACAGGGGGCGATCGATTCACCCCTCCACTTT. Translated: CASRTIQGAIDSPLHF. The complete variable domain, with remaining parts taken from reference TRBV5-1 and TRBJ1-6, reads KAGVTQTPRYLIKTRGQQVTLSCSPISGHRSVSWYQQTPGQGLQFLFEYFSETQRNKGNFPGRFSGRQFSNSRSEMNVSTLELGDSALYLCASRTIQGAIDSPLHFGNGTRLTVT.

This clonotype was observed a few times. The rearrangement joins TRBV20-1 to TRBJ2-1, with 8 bases that match TRBD2. This CDR3 is 14 amino acids long. Per the germline V gene, CDR1 is DFQATT and CDR2 is SNEGSKA (reference sequence). V trimming: 7 bases; J trimming: 2 bases; junction bases outside the gene matches: 7. The CDR3 DNA is TGCAGTGTCAGAGGCGGGGGGCCCTACAATGAGCAGTTCTTC. Amino acid sequence: CSVRGGGPYNEQFF.

This clonotype was seen a few times. CDR3 bases: TGCGCCAGCAGCCAAGCTCTCCGGGACACCACCTACGAGCAGTACTTC. Translated: CASSQALRDTTYEQYF. This rearrangement joins TRBV4-3 to TRBJ2-7, with D maybe TRBD1 (6 bases). The CDR3 length is 16 residues. The V gene lost 1 base and the J gene lost 2 bases, with 15 bases spanning the gap. Per the germline V gene, CDR1 is LGHNA and CDR2 is YSLEER.

Only a few counts were recorded for this clonotype. The CDR3 here is CASSPGRGGGKNIQYF. The CDR3 nucleotides read TGTGCCAGCAGCCCCGGGCGCGGGGGGGGCAAAAACATTCAGTACTTC. The V gene is TRBV7-2, the J gene TRBJ2-4, with 9 bases identical to TRBD2. The CDR3 runs 16 residues. V trimming: 5 bases; J trimming: 3 bases; junction bases outside the gene matches: 8. The germline V gene has CDR1 SGHTA and CDR2 FQGNSA.

This clonotype was observed many times. This chain joins TRBV12-3 or TRBV12-4 and TRBJ1-3, with D perhaps TRBD1 (5 bases). V lost 4 bases and J 2 bases, leaving 6 bases between the germline ends. The CDR3 runs to 13 residues. CDR3 amino acids: CASSSGPGNTIYF. The CDR3 DNA follows: TGTGCCAGCAGTTCGGGGCCTGGAAACACCATATATTTT.

This sequence joins TRBV28 and TRBJ1-2, with 8 bases matching TRBD1. The trim removed 8 bases at V and 6 bases at J, leaving 14 bases unmatched. This CDR3 has 15 residues. CDR1 and CDR2 (germline): MDHEN, SYDVKM. The CDR3, as DNA: TGTGCCAGCTCGAGTACAGGGGGTGGGAAAAATGGCTACACCTTC. Its translation is CASSSTGGGKNGYTF.

The sample holds a few counts of this clonotype. The genes are TRBV7-6 and TRBJ2-1, with 16 nucleotides matching TRBD2. From germline, CDR1 is SGHVS and CDR2 FNYEAQ. J lost 9 bases, V lost 3 bases, and 11 bases had no gene match. CDR3 length: 18 residues. The CDR3, as DNA: TGTGCCAGCAGCTTGGCCAACACGGGACTAGCGGGGGGGAGTGAGCAGTTCTTC. As protein: CASSLANTGLAGGSEQFF.

The rearrangement uses TRBV5-1 and TRBJ1-4; TRBD1 agrees at 8 bases. With 1 base clipped from V and 6 bases from J, the junction kept 8 bases outside the gene matches. Germline assignment: CDR1 SGHRS and CDR2 YFSETQ. The CDR3 spans 16 residues. CDR3 sequence reads: CASSLSDRVEDEKLFF. In nucleotides, the CDR3 is TGCGCCAGCAGCTTGTCGGACAGGGTGGAGGATGAAAAACTGTTTTTT.

The rearrangement uses TRBV2 and TRBJ1-1, with D unclear. Trimming stripped 6 bases from V and 6 bases from J, with 8 bases between. Germline CDR1 SNHLY, CDR2 FYNNEI. The CDR3 is 11 amino acids. The CDR3 coding sequence is TGTGCCAGCAGGGAGGGAGCTGAAGCTTTCTTT. The encoded protein is CASREGAEAFF. The entire variable domain, with the rest obtained from reference TRBV2 and TRBJ1-1, is as follows: EPEVTQTPSHQVTQMGQEVILRCVPISNHLYFYWYRQILGQKVEFLVSFYNNEISEKSEIFDDQFSVERPDGSNFTLKIRSTKLEDSAMYFCASREGAEAFFGQGTRLTVV.

Only a few counts were recorded for this clonotype. This chain connects TRBV29-1 to TRBJ2-3, with D unresolved. The CDR3 length is 13 residues. In germline, CDR1 is SQVTM, CDR2 ANQGSEA. The germline V and J ends were trimmed by 4 bases and 4 bases, with 12 bases remaining between them. The CDR3: CSVVRSGADTQYF. Written as DNA, the CDR3 is TGCAGCGTTGTTAGGTCGGGTGCAGATACGCAGTATTTT.

Ten or more counts support this clonotype. The V and J genes are TRBV12-3 or TRBV12-4 and TRBJ2-5; TRBD1 matches at 8 bases. Unmatched junction bases numbered 18, after V lost 7 bases and J lost 5 bases. This CDR3 has 17 amino acids. As DNA, the CDR3 is TGTGCCAGCAAATCGGGGCTTGGCCAGGGGGCATGGGAGACCCAGTACTTC. It codes for CASKSGLGQGAWETQYF.

The chain couples TRBV28 to TRBJ1-4, with 8 bases aligning to TRBD1. CDR3 size: 14 residues. Trimming removed 4 bases from V and 6 bases from J; junction bases left unmatched: 4. Germline V CDR1 and CDR2: MDHEN, SYDVKM. In DNA, the CDR3 is TGTGCCAGCAGTTCCAGGGGGCTTGATGAAAAACTGTTTTTT. This codes for CASSSRGLDEKLFF.

This clonotype was observed a few times. The chain carries TRBV7-2 and TRBJ1-1, with unresolved D. Trimming took 1 base from V and 6 from J, leaving 6 bases between them. Per the germline V gene, CDR1 is SGHTA and CDR2 is FQGNSA. The CDR3 sequence is 12 residues long. The CDR3 DNA is TGTGCCAGCAGCTTAGGGGTACCTGAAGCTTTCTTT. Translation gives CASSLGVPEAFF. Looking up the rest from reference TRBV7-2 and TRBJ1-1 gives the full variable domain: GAGVSQSPSNKVTEKGKDVELRCDPISGHTALYWYRQSLGQGLEFLIYFQGNSAPDKSGLPSDRFSAERTGGSVSTLTIQRTQQEDSAVYLCASSLGVPEAFFGQGTRLTVV.

This clonotype occurred many times. This chain joins TRBV15 and TRBJ2-1; D might be TRBD1 (6 bases). Per the germline V gene, CDR1 is LNHNV and CDR2 is YYDKDF (reference sequence). Trimming stripped 4 bases from V and 10 bases from J, with 14 bases between. The CDR3 is 13 amino acids. DNA for the CDR3: TGTGCCACCAGCACAGACAGGACCGGGGAGCAGTTCTTC. Protein sequence: CATSTDRTGEQFF.

This clonotype was seen more than once but under ten times. The V gene is TRBV24-1, the J gene TRBJ1-5; D is undetermined. The CDR3 is 12 amino acids. Germline V gene lookup returns CDR1 KGHDR and CDR2 SFDVKD. The V and J ends lost 5 bases and 4 bases respectively, with 5 bases between them. Here the CDR3 reads CATSGQNQPQHF. Here the CDR3 DNA reads TGTGCCACCAGTGGGCAGAATCAGCCCCAGCATTTT.

The chain uses TRBV5-1 and TRBJ2-1; 9 bases fit TRBD1. Trimming at V came to 1 base and at J to 6 bases, leaving 5 bases not matched to a gene. Germline-derived CDR1 and CDR2 are SGHRS and YFSETQ. The CDR3 loop spans 15 amino acids. This chain's CDR3 is CASSLTGGEANEQFF. CDR3 nucleotides: TGCGCCAGCAGCTTGACAGGGGGCGAAGCCAATGAGCAGTTCTTC.